One sample yielded the 12 T cell receptor beta chains listed below, sequenced in a study of glioma-infiltrating T cells. TCR alpha and beta CDR3 regions were amplified from RNA using iRepertoire nested multiplex PCR. TCRdb independently ran MiXCR on the multiplex PCR reads; one entry per CDR3 protein. The sample consists of about 190,000 distinct CDR3 sequences, roughly 32% of them appearing once. The sample was glioma tissue, nonneoplastic brain tissue, or PBMCs (not recorded which). These receptors all stem from a human donor with low-grade glioma or glioblastoma, undergoing nonglioma brain surgery, or in good health (not recorded which).

This clonotype was recorded many times. The chain combines TRBV28 with TRBJ2-1; TRBD2 matches 12 bases. Germline CDR1 is MDHEN and CDR2 is SYDVKM. With V trimmed by 5 bases and J by 10 bases, 6 bases remained unmatched. This CDR3 is built from 14 residues. CDR3 sequence: CASSTGLAGNEQFF. Here the CDR3 DNA reads TGTGCCAGCAGTACCGGACTAGCGGGAAACGAGCAGTTCTTC.

CDR3 sequence: CSVEGGGGLAGRSSYNEQFF. The CDR3 bases are TGCAGCGTTGAAGGTGGTGGGGGACTAGCGGGAAGGAGCTCCTACAATGAGCAGTTCTTC. The V and J genes are TRBV29-1 and TRBJ2-1, with 13 positions matching TRBD2. V trimming: 1 base; J trimming: 0 bases; junction bases outside the gene matches: 12. This CDR3 is built from 20 residues. Germline assignment: CDR1 SQVTM and CDR2 ANQGSEA.

This clonotype was detected once. The chain links TRBV27 to TRBJ1-2, with D perhaps TRBD1 (5 bases). Trimming took 2 bases from V and 3 from J, leaving 10 bases between them. This CDR3 is 14 amino acids long. Germline CDR1 MNHEY, CDR2 SMNVEV (reference sequence). The CDR3 reads CASSLEGLDYGYTF. In DNA, the CDR3 is TGTGCCAGCAGTTTAGAGGGGCTGGACTATGGCTACACCTTC.

This clonotype came up many times. This chain uses TRBV28 with TRBJ2-7; D unclear. CDR3 size: 12 residues. The germline CDR1 and CDR2 sequences are MDHEN and SYDVKM. Deletions cut 5 bases from V and 7 bases from J, with 12 bases between. The CDR3 reads CASSPLLGEQYF. The CDR3 DNA reads TGTGCCAGCAGTCCGCTTCTTGGGGAGCAGTACTTC. Full variable domain (remainder filled in from reference TRBV28 and TRBJ2-7): DVKVTQSSRYLVKRTGEKVFLECVQDMDHENMFWYRQDPGLGLRLIYFSYDVKMKEKGDIPEGYSVSREKKERFSLILESASTNQTSMYLCASSPLLGEQYFGPGTRLTVT.

Only a few counts were recorded for this clonotype. The chain couples TRBV5-1 to TRBJ1-5; D unclear. CDR3 length equals 15 residues. V lost 0 bases to trimming and J lost 0 bases, with 7 bases between them. CDR1 SGHRS and CDR2 YFSETQ come from the germline V gene. The CDR3 sequence is CASSLAPDSNQPQHF. DNA for the CDR3: TGCGCCAGCAGCTTGGCGCCGGATAGCAATCAGCCCCAGCATTTT.

This clonotype has at least ten counts. This chain uses TRBV7-2 with TRBJ1-5; 8 bases agree with TRBD1. V shed 5 bases, J shed 0 bases, and the junction held 3 bases outside the gene matches. The CDR3 is made up of 15 amino acids. Germline lookup yields CDR1 SGHTA and CDR2 FQGNSA. CDR3 amino acids: CASSPGGASNQPQHF. CDR3 sequence (DNA): TGTGCCAGCAGCCCAGGGGGCGCTAGCAATCAGCCCCAGCATTTT.

This clonotype was seen repeatedly, ten times or more. For the CDR3, the DNA is TGCGCCAGCAGCCAAGAGGACAGGAGATATGGCTACACCTTC. It is translated as CASSQEDRRYGYTF. This rearrangement joins TRBV4-1 to TRBJ1-2; 7 bases fit TRBD1. V was pared by 0 bases and J by 5 bases, with 3 bases of the junction left unmatched. CDR1 is MGHRA and CDR2 is YSYEKL in the germline V gene. The CDR3 is 14 amino acids.

The rearrangement joins TRBV6-2 or TRBV6-3 to TRBJ2-5; the D gene is possibly TRBD1 (5 bases). The closer fit of TRBJ2-7 to the DNA end suggests the J call may be wrong. This CDR3 contains 10 residues. Looked up from germline, CDR1 is MNHEY and CDR2 is SVGEGT. The CDR3 region has the DNA TGTGCCAGTGCAGGGTTCGAGCAGTACTTC. Its translation is CASAGFEQYF.

Many counts were recorded for this clonotype. The chain has TRBV7-9 and TRBJ2-7; a possible D gene is TRBD1 (5 bases). Germline V lookup: CDR1 SEHNR, CDR2 FQNEAQ (reference sequence). V was clipped by 5 bases and J by 2 bases, with 7 bases between them. The CDR3 spans 12 residues. The CDR3: CASSPTAYEQYF. The CDR3 coding sequence is TGTGCCAGCAGCCCGACAGCCTACGAGCAGTACTTC.

This clonotype came up many times. This chain connects TRBV24-1 to TRBJ2-1, with 9 bases fitting TRBD1. The CDR3 length is 13 residues. The ends lost 4 bases at V and 14 bases at J; junction bases unmatched: 8. CDR1 and CDR2 (germline): KGHDR, SFDVKD. The CDR3 sequence is CATSEGTGLGKFF. The CDR3 nucleotides read TGTGCCACCAGTGAGGGGACAGGGTTGGGGAAGTTCTTC.

This clonotype was counted at least ten times. V gene TRBV7-6 combines with J gene TRBJ2-5; D remains unclear. In germline, CDR1 is SGHVS, CDR2 FNYEAQ. Trimming left V 2 bases short and J 0 bases short, with 7 bases between. The CDR3 is 14 residues long. The CDR3 DNA sequence: TGTGCCAGCAGCTTAAGGGCAGACCAAGAGACCCAGTACTTC. Amino acids: CASSLRADQETQYF.

This clonotype appeared many times. This chain connects TRBV27 to TRBJ2-3; D is possibly TRBD2 (5 bases). Germline V CDR1 and CDR2: MNHEY, SMNVEV (reference sequence). The CDR3 consists of 13 residues. Trimming removed 7 bases from V and 0 bases from J, with 8 bases in between. CDR3 protein: CASMRTSTDTQYF. The CDR3 DNA is TGTGCCAGCATGCGGACTAGCACAGATACGCAGTATTTT.